The sample holds a few counts of the clone carrying this T cell receptor (beta chain). The antigen is unknown. The data are from a study of T-cell reconstitution after alpha-beta-depleted transplantation in children. Construction of the TCRbeta library involved unique molecular identifiers. Each CDR3 protein gets one entry after TCRdb re-called the PCR reads with MiXCR. The repertoire holds some 460,000 distinct CDR3 sequences, around 15% seen once, with 25% to 30% in the top ten. Per germline, CDR1 SGHDN and CDR2 FVKESK. The V and J ends lost 1 base and 3 bases respectively, with 10 bases between them. CDR3 length: 14 amino acids. Study-level points and caveats: Expanded graft clones, several hundred of them, were reportedly the source of alpha-beta T cells about two months after transplant.

This clonotype was obtained from a boy younger than two who had a stem cell transplant for Wiskott-Aldrich syndrome, so the T cells may come from the graft donor. The sequenced sample was PBMCs, mostly from graft donor cells, obtained 360 days after TCRalphabeta/CD19-depleted stem cell transplant. The chain joins TRBV14 to TRBJ2-7; D is undetermined. DNA of the CDR3: TGTGCCAGCAGCCAAGTAGGCACCTTCTACGAGCAGTACTTC. It specifies CASSQVGTFYEQYF.